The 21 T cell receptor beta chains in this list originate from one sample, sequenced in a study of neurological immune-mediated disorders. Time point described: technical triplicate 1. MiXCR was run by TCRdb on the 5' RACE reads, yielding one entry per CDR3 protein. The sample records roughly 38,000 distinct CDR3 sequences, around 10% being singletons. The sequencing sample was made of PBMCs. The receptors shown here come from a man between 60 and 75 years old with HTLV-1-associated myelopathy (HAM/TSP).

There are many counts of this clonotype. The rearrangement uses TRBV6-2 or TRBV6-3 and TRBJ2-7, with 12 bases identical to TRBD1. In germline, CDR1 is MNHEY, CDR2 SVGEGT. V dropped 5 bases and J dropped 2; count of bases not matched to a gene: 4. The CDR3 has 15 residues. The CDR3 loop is CASSRDRGQTYEQYF. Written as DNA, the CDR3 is TGTGCCAGCAGTCGGGACAGGGGGCAAACCTACGAGCAGTACTTC.

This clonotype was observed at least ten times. The CDR3 coding sequence is TGCGCCAGCAGCTCGGAACTTCTTAATGAGCAGTTCTTC. It is translated as CASSSELLNEQFF. The rearrangement links TRBV5-1 to TRBJ2-1; D not certain. The CDR3 contains 13 residues. Per the germline V gene, CDR1 is SGHRS and CDR2 is YFSETQ. V lost 3 bases, J lost 7 bases, and 11 bases lay in between.

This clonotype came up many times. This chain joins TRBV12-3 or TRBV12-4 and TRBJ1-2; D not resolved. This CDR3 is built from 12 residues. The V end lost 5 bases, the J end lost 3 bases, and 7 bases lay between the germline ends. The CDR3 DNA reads TGTGCCAGCAGTGCGGGAGACTATGGCTACACCTTC. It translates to CASSAGDYGYTF.

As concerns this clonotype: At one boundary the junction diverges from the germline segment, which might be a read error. For the CDR3, the DNA is TGCAGTGCTAGAGAAGGCAGGGGGGGCATGAACAATGAAGCTTTCTTT. Amino acid sequence: CSAREGRGGMNNEAFF. V gene TRBV20-1 combines with J gene TRBJ1-1; 7 bases fit TRBD1. Germline V gene sequence: CDR1 DFQATT, CDR2 SNEGSKA (reference sequence). The CDR3 totals 16 residues.

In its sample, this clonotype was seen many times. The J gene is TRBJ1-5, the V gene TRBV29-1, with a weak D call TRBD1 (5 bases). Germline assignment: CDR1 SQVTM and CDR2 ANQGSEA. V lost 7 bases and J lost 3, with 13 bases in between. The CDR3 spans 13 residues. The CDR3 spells CSATQAYNQPQHF. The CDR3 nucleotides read TGCAGCGCCACACAGGCCTACAATCAGCCCCAGCATTTT.

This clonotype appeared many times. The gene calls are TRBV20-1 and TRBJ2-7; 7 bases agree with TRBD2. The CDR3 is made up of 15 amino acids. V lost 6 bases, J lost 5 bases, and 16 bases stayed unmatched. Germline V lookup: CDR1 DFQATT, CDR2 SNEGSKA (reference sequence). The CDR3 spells CSAESSGIDLNEQYF. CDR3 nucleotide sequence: TGCAGTGCCGAATCAAGCGGGATTGATCTCAACGAGCAGTACTTC.

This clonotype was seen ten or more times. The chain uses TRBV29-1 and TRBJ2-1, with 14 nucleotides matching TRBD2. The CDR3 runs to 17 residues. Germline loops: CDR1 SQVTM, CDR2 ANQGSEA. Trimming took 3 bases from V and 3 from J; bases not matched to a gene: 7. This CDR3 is CSVDSGTSGSFYNEQFF. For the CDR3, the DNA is TGCAGCGTTGATTCCGGGACTAGCGGGAGTTTCTACAATGAGCAGTTCTTC.

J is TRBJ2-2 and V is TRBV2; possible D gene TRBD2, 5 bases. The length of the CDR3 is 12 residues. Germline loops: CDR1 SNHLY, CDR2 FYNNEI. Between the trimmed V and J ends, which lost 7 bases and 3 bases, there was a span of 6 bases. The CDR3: CASMRDTGELFF. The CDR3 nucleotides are TGTGCCAGCATGAGGGACACCGGGGAGCTGTTTTTT.

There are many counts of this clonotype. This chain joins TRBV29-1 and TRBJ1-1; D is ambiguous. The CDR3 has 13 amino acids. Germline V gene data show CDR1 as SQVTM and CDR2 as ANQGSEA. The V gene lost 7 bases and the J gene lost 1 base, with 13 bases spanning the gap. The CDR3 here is CSAWVHKNTEAFF. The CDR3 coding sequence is TGCAGCGCCTGGGTCCATAAGAACACTGAAGCTTTCTTT.

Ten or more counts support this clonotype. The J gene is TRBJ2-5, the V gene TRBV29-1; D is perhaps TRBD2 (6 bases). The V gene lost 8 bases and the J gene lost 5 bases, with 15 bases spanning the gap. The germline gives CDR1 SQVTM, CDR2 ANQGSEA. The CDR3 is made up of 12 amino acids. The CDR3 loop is CSSRAGRETQYF. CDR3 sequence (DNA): TGCAGCTCTCGGGCGGGACGGGAGACCCAGTACTTC.

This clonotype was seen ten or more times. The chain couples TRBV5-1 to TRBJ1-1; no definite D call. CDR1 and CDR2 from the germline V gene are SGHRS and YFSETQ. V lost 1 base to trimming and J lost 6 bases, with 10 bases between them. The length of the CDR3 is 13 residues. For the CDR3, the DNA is TGCGCCAGCAGCTTGAGGAGGGAGTCTGAAGCTTTCTTT. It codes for CASSLRRESEAFF.

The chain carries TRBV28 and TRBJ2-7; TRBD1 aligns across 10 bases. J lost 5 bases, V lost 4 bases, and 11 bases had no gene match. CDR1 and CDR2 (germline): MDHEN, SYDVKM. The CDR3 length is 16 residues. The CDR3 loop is CASSSTGTGERNEQYF. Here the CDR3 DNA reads TGTGCCAGCAGTTCCACCGGGACAGGGGAGAGGAACGAGCAGTACTTC.

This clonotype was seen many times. Here the CDR3 DNA reads TGCGCCAGCAGCGACGCGGGCTCTGGAAACACCATATATTTT. As protein: CASSDAGSGNTIYF. The rearrangement uses TRBV5-1 and TRBJ1-3; no firm D call. Germline V gene lookup returns CDR1 SGHRS and CDR2 YFSETQ. Trimming shortened V by 4 bases and J by 0 bases, and 8 bases separated the two germline ends. This CDR3 region has 14 residues.

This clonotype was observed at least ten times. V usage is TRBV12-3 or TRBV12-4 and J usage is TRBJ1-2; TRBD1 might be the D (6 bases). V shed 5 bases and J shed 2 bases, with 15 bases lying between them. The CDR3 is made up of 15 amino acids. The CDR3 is CASSPTLTGNYGYTF. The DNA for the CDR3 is TGTGCCAGCAGTCCGACCCTAACAGGGAACTATGGCTACACCTTC.

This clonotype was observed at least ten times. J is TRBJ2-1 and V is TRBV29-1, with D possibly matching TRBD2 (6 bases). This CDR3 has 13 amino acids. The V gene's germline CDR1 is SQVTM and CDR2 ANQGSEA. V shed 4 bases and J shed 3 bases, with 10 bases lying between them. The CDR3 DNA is TGCAGCGTTGTCGGGAGCAACTACAATGAGCAGTTCTTC. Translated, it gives CSVVGSNYNEQFF.

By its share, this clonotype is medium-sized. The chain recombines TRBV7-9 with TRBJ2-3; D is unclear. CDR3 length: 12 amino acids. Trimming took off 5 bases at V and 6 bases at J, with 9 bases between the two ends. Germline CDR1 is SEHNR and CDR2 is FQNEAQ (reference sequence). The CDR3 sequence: CASSPLSDTQYF. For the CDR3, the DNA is TGTGCCAGCAGCCCATTGAGCGATACGCAGTATTTT.

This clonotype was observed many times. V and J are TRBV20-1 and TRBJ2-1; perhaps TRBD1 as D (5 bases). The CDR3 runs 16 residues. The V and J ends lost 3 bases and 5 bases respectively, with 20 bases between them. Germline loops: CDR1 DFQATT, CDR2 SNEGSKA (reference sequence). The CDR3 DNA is TGCAGTGCTAGTACCCGACAGCACTTTAATGACAATGAGCAGTTCTTC. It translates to CSASTRQHFNDNEQFF.

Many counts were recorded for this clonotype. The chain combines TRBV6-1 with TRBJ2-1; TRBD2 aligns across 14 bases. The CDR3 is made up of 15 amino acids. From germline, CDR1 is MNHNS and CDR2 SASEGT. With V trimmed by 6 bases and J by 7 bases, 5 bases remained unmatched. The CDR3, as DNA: TGTGCCAGCAGGGCCGGGACTAGCGGGAGAAATGAGCAGTTCTTC. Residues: CASRAGTSGRNEQFF.

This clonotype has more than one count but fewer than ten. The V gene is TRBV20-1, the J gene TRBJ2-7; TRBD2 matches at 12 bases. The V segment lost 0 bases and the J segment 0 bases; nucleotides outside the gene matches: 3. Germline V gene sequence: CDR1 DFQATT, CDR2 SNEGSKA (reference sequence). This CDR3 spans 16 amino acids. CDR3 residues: CSARERLAGASYEQYF. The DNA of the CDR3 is TGCAGTGCTAGAGAGCGACTAGCGGGAGCCTCCTACGAGCAGTACTTC.

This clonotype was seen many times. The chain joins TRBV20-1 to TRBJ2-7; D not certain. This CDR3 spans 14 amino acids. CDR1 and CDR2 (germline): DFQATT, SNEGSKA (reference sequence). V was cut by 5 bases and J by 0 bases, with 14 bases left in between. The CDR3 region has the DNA TGCAGTGCTGGGAACTTCAGGAGCTCCTACGAGCAGTACTTC. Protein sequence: CSAGNFRSSYEQYF.

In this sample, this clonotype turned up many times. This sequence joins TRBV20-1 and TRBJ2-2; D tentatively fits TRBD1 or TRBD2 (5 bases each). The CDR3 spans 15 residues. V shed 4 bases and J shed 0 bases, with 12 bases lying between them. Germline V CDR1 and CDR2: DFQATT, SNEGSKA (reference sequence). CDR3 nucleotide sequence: TGCAGTGCTACCCGGGACGCTACGAACACCGGGGAGCTGTTTTTT. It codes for CSATRDATNTGELFF.